Shown below are 26 T cell receptor beta chains from a single sample sequenced in a study of T cells expressing NK-cell markers. TCRdb reprocessed the 5' RACE reads and reports one entry per CDR3 protein, with no DNA. The sample's table shows roughly 300,000 distinct CDR3 sequences. Specimen: blood T cells: a sorted CD56 or NKG2C T cell subset, CD4+ or CD8+ T cells, or bulk PBMC T cells (not recorded which). The receptors originated from a woman between 18 and 69 years old in good health.

The rearrangement links TRBV13 to TRBJ2-4; lacking DNA, the TRBD1 call made by TCRdb goes unchecked. The germline gives CDR1 PRHDT, CDR2 FYEKMQ (reference sequence). The CDR3 runs 12 residues. The CDR3 here is CASSDRGHIQYF. Full variable domain (rest looked up from reference TRBV13 and TRBJ2-4): AAGVIQSPRHLIKEKRETATLKCYPIPRHDTVYWYQQGPGQDPQFLISFYEKMQSDKGSIPDRFSAQQFSDYHSELNMSSLELGDSALYFCASSDRGHIQYFGAGTRLSVL.

This sequence joins TRBV29-1 and TRBJ2-1; TCRdb's D call, TRBD1, is unchecked because there is no DNA. CDR1 and CDR2 (germline): SQVTM, ANQGSEA. The CDR3 has 14 residues. The CDR3 is CSVDRDRGYNEQFF.

The chain combines TRBV29-1 with TRBJ2-5; TCRdb selects TRBD1, and the lack of DNA leaves this call unchecked. Per the germline V gene, CDR1 is SQVTM and CDR2 is ANQGSEA. The CDR3 has 15 amino acids. The CDR3 protein is CSVDVGTGVWETQYF. The variable domain in full, completed from reference TRBV29-1 and TRBJ2-5, reads SAVISQKPSRDICQRGTSLTIQCQVDSQVTMMFWYRQQPGQSLTLIATANQGSEATYESGFVIDKFPISRPNLTFSTLTVSNMSPEDSSIYLCSVDVGTGVWETQYFGPGTRLLVL.

The chain uses TRBV11-1 and TRBJ2-1; TCRdb's D gene call, TRBD2, goes unchecked for lack of DNA. Germline V lookup: CDR1 SGHAT, CDR2 FQDESV (reference sequence). This CDR3 is built from 18 residues. The CDR3 sequence is CASSAGSFRGKSYNEQFF.

The chain carries TRBV30 and TRBJ1-6. CDR3 size: 13 residues. CDR1 is GTSNPN, CDR2 SVGIG, per germline (reference sequence). CDR3 region: CAWSGQRNSPLHF.

The chain is built from TRBV5-1 and TRBJ2-1. Per germline, CDR1 SGHRS and CDR2 YFSETQ. This CDR3 has 15 residues. The chain's CDR3 is CASSLLVTSYNEQFF.

V gene TRBV10-3 combines with J gene TRBJ1-5; there is no DNA to check the TCRdb D call of TRBD1. The CDR3 contains 18 residues. The germline gives CDR1 ENHRY, CDR2 SYGVKD. The chain's CDR3 is CAISPGSGQGHSNQPQHF.

The rearrangement joins TRBV20-1 to TRBJ1-3; TCRdb outputs TRBD1, but without DNA this stays unchecked. CDR1 is DFQATT, CDR2 SNEGSKA, per germline (reference sequence). CDR3 length: 13 residues. The CDR3: CSAPDRDGNTIYF.

The chain is built from TRBV18 and TRBJ1-6; checking the TCRdb D call of TRBD1 is not possible without DNA. Germline V gene data show CDR1 as KGHSH and CDR2 as LQKENI. The CDR3 covers 18 residues. CDR3 protein: CASSPLSQRWGANSPLHF.

This chain connects TRBV4-3 to TRBJ1-4; TCRdb designates TRBD1, a call that cannot be tested without DNA. The CDR3 is 15 amino acids. Per the germline V gene, CDR1 is LGHNA and CDR2 is YSLEER. The CDR3 here is CASSKQTGINEKLFF.

The CDR3 region is CAIRAGGVGTGELFF. The chain combines TRBV10-3 with TRBJ2-2; the TCRdb D gene call, TRBD1, has no DNA to confirm it. Germline CDR1 is ENHRY and CDR2 is SYGVKD. This CDR3 region has 15 residues.

The CDR3 protein is CAWSAGLGPYEQYF. The chain combines TRBV30 with TRBJ2-7; TCRdb picks TRBD2, but there is no DNA to check that call. Germline CDR1 GTSNPN, CDR2 SVGIG (reference sequence). The CDR3 is 14 residues long.

V and J are TRBV4-2 and TRBJ2-7; lacking DNA, the TRBD2 call made by TCRdb goes unchecked. From germline, CDR1 is LGHNA and CDR2 YNFKEQ. This CDR3 has 16 amino acids. The CDR3 sequence: CASSSRLAGGPYEQYF.

The chain employs TRBV3-1 and TRBJ1-5. Germline values: CDR1 LGHDT, CDR2 YNNKEL (reference sequence). The length of the CDR3 is 12 residues. The CDR3 is CASSQDRQPQHF.

The gene calls are TRBV5-1 and TRBJ2-1; TCRdb names TRBD2, which stays unverified in the absence of DNA. In germline, CDR1 is SGHRS, CDR2 YFSETQ. The CDR3 has 16 amino acids. The chain's CDR3 is CASMGLGGSSYNEQFF.

The CDR3 here is CASSPGTGATF. The V gene is TRBV12-3 or TRBV12-4, the J gene TRBJ2-7; lacking DNA, the TRBD1 call made by TCRdb goes unchecked. The length of the CDR3 is 11 residues.

The gene calls are TRBV11-2 and TRBJ2-1; without DNA, the TCRdb call of TRBD2 cannot be checked. The CDR3 runs to 12 residues. Germline V CDR1 and CDR2: SGHAT, FQNNGV. CDR3 residues: CASSRLADEQFF.

The J gene is TRBJ1-1, the V gene TRBV29-1; TCRdb indicates TRBD1, and absent DNA this call remains unverified. Germline V lookup: CDR1 SQVTM, CDR2 ANQGSEA. The CDR3 length is 12 residues. The chain's CDR3 is CSVDRGQAEAFF.

The chain is built from TRBV7-9 and TRBJ2-3. Germline CDR1 and CDR2: SEHNR and FQNEAQ (reference sequence). This CDR3 has 14 amino acids. CDR3 loop: CASSLDPTVDTQYF.

The chain couples TRBV29-1 to TRBJ2-7; the D gene TCRdb calls, TRBD2, cannot be checked with no DNA. The CDR3 contains 12 residues. The V gene's germline CDR1 is SQVTM and CDR2 ANQGSEA. Here the CDR3 reads CSVAGLSGEQYF.

The chain uses TRBV12-3 or TRBV12-4 and TRBJ1-5. The CDR3 consists of 12 residues. The CDR3 is CASSQLDQPQHF.

The rearrangement uses TRBV28 and TRBJ2-7; with no DNA, the TCRdb D assignment of TRBD1 cannot be verified. CDR1 and CDR2 from the germline V gene are MDHEN and SYDVKM. The CDR3 spans 15 residues. This CDR3 reads CASRLVGALVGEQYF.

The chain has TRBV20-1 and TRBJ2-3. Germline V CDR1 and CDR2: DFQATT, SNEGSKA (reference sequence). The CDR3 runs 12 residues. CDR3: CSGATSTDTQYF.

The chain carries TRBV5-1 and TRBJ1-2; TCRdb proposes TRBD1, but this gene call is untestable without DNA. The CDR3 loop spans 15 amino acids. Germline V lookup: CDR1 SGHRS, CDR2 YFSETQ. The CDR3 loop reads CASSQDGAANYGYTF.

J is TRBJ2-3 and V is TRBV11-2. The CDR3 runs to 13 residues. CDR1 is SGHAT and CDR2 is FQNNGV in the germline V gene. This CDR3 is CASSLGWSDTQYF.

The chain links TRBV18 to TRBJ1-1; the TCRdb call, TRBD1, lacks DNA for checking. The CDR3 is 15 residues long. Germline values: CDR1 KGHSH, CDR2 LQKENI. CDR3 amino acids: CASSRGQAPNTEAFF.